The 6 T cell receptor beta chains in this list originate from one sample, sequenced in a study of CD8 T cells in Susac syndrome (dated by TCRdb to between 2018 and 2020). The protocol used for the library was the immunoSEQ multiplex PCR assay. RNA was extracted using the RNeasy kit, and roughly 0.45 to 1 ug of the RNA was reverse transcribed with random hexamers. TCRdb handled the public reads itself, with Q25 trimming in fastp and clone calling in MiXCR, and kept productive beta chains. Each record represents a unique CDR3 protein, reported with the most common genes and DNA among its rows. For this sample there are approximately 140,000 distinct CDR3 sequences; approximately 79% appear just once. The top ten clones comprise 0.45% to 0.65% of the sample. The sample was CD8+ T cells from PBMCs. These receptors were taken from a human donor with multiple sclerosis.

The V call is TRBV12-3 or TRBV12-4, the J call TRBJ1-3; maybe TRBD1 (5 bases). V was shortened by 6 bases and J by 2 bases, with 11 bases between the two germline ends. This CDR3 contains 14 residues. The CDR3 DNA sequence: TGTGCCAGCAGATCAGGGCGGACTGGAAACACCATATATTTT. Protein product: CASRSGRTGNTIYF.

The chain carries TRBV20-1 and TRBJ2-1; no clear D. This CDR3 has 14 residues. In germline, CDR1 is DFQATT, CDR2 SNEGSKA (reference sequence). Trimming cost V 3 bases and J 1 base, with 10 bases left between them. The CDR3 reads CSASFGWSYNEQFF. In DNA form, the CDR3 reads TGCAGTGCTAGTTTCGGTTGGTCCTACAATGAGCAGTTCTTC.

The CDR3 sequence: CASGQGPVHFYEQFF. The CDR3 coding sequence is TGTGCCAGTGGACAGGGGCCAGTACACTTCTATGAGCAGTTCTTC. The chain links TRBV19 to TRBJ2-1, with 9 bases lining up with TRBD1. Trimming took 8 bases from V and 8 from J; bases not matched to a gene: 13. CDR1 LNHDA and CDR2 SQIVND come from the germline V gene (reference sequence). The CDR3 loop spans 15 amino acids.

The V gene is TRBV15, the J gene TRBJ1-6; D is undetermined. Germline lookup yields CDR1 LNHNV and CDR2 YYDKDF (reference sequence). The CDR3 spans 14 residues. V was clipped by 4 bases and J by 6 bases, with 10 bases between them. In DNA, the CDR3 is TGTGCCACCAGCACCTATCCGCCTAATTCACCCCTCCACTTT. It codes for CATSTYPPNSPLHF.

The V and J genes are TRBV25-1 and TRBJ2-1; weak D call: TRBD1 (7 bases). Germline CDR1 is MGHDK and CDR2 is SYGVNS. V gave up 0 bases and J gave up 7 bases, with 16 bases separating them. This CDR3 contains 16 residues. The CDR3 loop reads CASSEYPLEGANEQFF. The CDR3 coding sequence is TGTGCCAGCAGTGAATACCCCCTGGAGGGGGCAAATGAGCAGTTCTTC.

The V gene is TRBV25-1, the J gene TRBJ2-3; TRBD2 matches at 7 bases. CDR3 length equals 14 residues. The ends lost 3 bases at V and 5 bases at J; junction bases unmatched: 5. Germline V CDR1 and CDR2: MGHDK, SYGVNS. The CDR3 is CASSEGEGGDTQYF. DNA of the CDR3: TGTGCCAGCAGTGAGGGGGAGGGCGGAGATACGCAGTATTTT.